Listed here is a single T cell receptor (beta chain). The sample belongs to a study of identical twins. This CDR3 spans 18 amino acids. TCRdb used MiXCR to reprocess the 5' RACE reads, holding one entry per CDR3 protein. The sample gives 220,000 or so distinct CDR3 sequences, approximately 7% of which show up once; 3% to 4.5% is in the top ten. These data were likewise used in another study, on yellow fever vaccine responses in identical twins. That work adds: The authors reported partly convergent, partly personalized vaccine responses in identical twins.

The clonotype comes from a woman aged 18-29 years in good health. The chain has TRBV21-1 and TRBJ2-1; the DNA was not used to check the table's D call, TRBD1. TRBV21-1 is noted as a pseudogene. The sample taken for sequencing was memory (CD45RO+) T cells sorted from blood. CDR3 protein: CASSKGPGTDRAFNEQFF. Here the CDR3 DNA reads TGTGCCAGCAGCAAGGGACCCGGGACAGACAGAGCTTTTAATGAGCAGTTCTTC.